This entry lists 16 T cell receptor beta chains sequenced from one sample in a study of blood T cell repertoires in COVID-19. Clones were sequenced by immunoSEQ multiplex PCR, and TCRdb holds only the in-frame ones, with some missing. The profile shows about 160,000 clones, under 90% of them singletons. The sample consisted of PBMCs or T cells enriched from blood (not recorded which). Receptors were obtained from a woman in her fifties or sixties who had recovered from COVID-19.

J is TRBJ2-5 and V is TRBV27; TRBD2 might be the D (6 bases). This CDR3 spans 19 amino acids. Germline assignment: CDR1 MNHEY and CDR2 SMNVEV (reference sequence). Deletions cut 5 bases from V and 2 bases from J, with 27 bases between. The CDR3 spells CASSPTTFNLARRQETQYF. The CDR3 DNA is TGTGCCAGCAGTCCAACTACCTTCAACCTAGCGCGTAGGCAAGAGACCCAGTACTTC.

The chain is built from TRBV5-1 and TRBJ2-1, with D possibly being TRBD2 (5 bases). This CDR3 is 14 amino acids long. The germline gives CDR1 SGHRS, CDR2 YFSETQ. With 4 bases removed from V and 7 bases from J, the gap between germline ends came to 15 bases. Here the CDR3 DNA reads TGCGCCAGCAGCACTGTAGCGAATGGGAATGAGCAGTTCTTC. Translation gives CASSTVANGNEQFF.

This clone was seen just once. V is TRBV30 and J is TRBJ2-6; 10 bases align to TRBD1. CDR3 length: 15 residues. The V gene's germline CDR1 is GTSNPN and CDR2 SVGIG (reference sequence). Trimming took 5 bases from V and 3 from J; bases not matched to a gene: 4. The CDR3 DNA follows: TGTGCCTGGGCGACAGGGGGCGGTGGGGCCAACGTCCTGACTTTC. Its protein product is CAWATGGGGANVLTF.

The chain uses TRBV6-6 and TRBJ1-6, with D perhaps TRBD1 (5 bases). Trimming cost V 6 bases and J 9 bases, with 18 bases left between them. There are 15 residues in the CDR3. Germline V CDR1 and CDR2: MNHNY, SVGAGI (reference sequence). In DNA, the CDR3 is TGTGCCAGCAGGAGTGGCGGGGGGTTAGGTTCACCCCTCCACTTT. Translated, it gives CASRSGGGLGSPLHF.

This sequence joins TRBV5-5 and TRBJ1-4; TRBD1 aligns across 7 bases. Germline loops: CDR1 SGHKS, CDR2 YYEKEE (reference sequence). V lost 5 bases and J lost 8; bases outside the gene matches: 9. This CDR3 has 14 amino acids. CDR3 sequence: CASRLTGSGEKLFF. CDR3 in DNA: TGTGCCAGCAGACTGACAGGGTCTGGGGAAAAACTGTTTTTT. Drawing the rest from reference TRBV5-5 and TRBJ1-4, the complete variable domain is DAGVTQSPTHLIKTRGQQVTLRCSPISGHKSVSWYQQVLGQGPQFIFQYYEKEERGRGNFPDRFSARQFPNYSSELNVNALLLGDSALYLCASRLTGSGEKLFFGSGTQLSVL.

This clone was detected only once. The chain couples TRBV2 to TRBJ2-5, with 9 bases identical to TRBD2. Trimming took 9 bases from V and 3 from J; bases not matched to a gene: 14. This CDR3 is 16 amino acids long. Germline assignment: CDR1 SNHLY and CDR2 FYNNEI. CDR3 DNA: TGTGCCAGTCCCTTGGGGGCTAGCGGGACTGAAGAGACCCAGTACTTC. It codes for CASPLGASGTEETQYF.

The V call is TRBV7-2, the J call TRBJ1-1; D is uncertain. Trimming removed 3 bases at V and 2 bases at J, with 10 bases between. The V gene's germline CDR1 is SGHTA and CDR2 FQGNSA. The length of the CDR3 is 14 residues. CDR3 nucleotide sequence: TGTGCCAGCAGCTTTTTTTATTCTAACACTGAAGCTTTCTTT. Amino acid sequence: CASSFFYSNTEAFF.

This clone appeared a few times. This chain connects TRBV3-1 (or the pseudogene TRBV3-2) to TRBJ2-1; 8 positions match TRBD2. V dropped 4 bases and J dropped 10; count of bases not matched to a gene: 6. Germline lookup yields CDR1 LGHDT and CDR2 YNNKEL (reference sequence). The CDR3 loop spans 13 amino acids. CDR3 coding DNA: TGTGCCAGCAGCCTTGGACTAGCAGGCGAGCAGTTCTTC. Its translation is CASSLGLAGEQFF.

The V gene is TRBV5-5, the J gene TRBJ1-5; D unclear. Germline CDR1 SGHKS, CDR2 YYEKEE (reference sequence). V was shortened by 0 bases and J by 6 bases, with 10 bases between the two germline ends. There are 14 residues in the CDR3. The DNA for the CDR3 is TGTGCCAGCAGCTTGGGCGGCGGTCTTCAGCCCCAGCATTTT. Translation gives CASSLGGGLQPQHF.

This chain uses TRBV29-1 with TRBJ2-4; 9 nucleotides align to TRBD1. In germline, CDR1 is SQVTM, CDR2 ANQGSEA. The CDR3 is 15 amino acids. With 3 bases clipped from V and 7 bases from J, the junction kept 10 bases outside the gene matches. Here the CDR3 reads CSVEGTGGRRNIQYF. As DNA, the CDR3 is TGCAGCGTTGAGGGCACAGGGGGCAGGAGGAACATTCAGTACTTC.

The chain is built from TRBV10-3 and TRBJ1-5; 7 bases align to TRBD1. V shed 4 bases and J 2 bases; nucleotides not matched to a gene: 11. Germline loops: CDR1 ENHRY, CDR2 SYGVKD. The length of the CDR3 is 17 residues. Here the CDR3 reads CAISAGPTGVGNQPQHF. The CDR3 DNA reads as TGTGCCATCAGTGCTGGTCCTACAGGGGTGGGCAATCAGCCCCAGCATTTT.

V gene TRBV3-1 (or the pseudogene TRBV3-2) combines with J gene TRBJ1-1, with a tentative D call TRBD1 (6 bases). CDR1 and CDR2 from the germline V gene are LGHDT and YNNKEL (reference sequence). The CDR3 extends over 15 amino acids. V lost 2 bases and J lost 3, with 13 bases in between. CDR3 in DNA: TGTGCCAGCAGCCAAATGTCAGGGGATGACACTGAAGCTTTCTTT. This sequence encodes CASSQMSGDDTEAFF.

V gene TRBV6-5 combines with J gene TRBJ2-1, with D maybe TRBD1 (6 bases). The V end was cut by 7 bases, the J end by 13 bases, with 20 bases between. CDR3 length: 13 amino acids. Germline values: CDR1 MNHEY, CDR2 SVGAGI. The DNA for the CDR3 is TGTGCCAGCACTCAGGGCGGATGGGGGCAACAGTTCTTC. Amino acids: CASTQGGWGQQFF.

The chain carries TRBV19 and TRBJ2-3; maybe TRBD2 (6 bases). Trimming shortened V by 6 bases and J by 5 bases, and 21 bases separated the two germline ends. CDR3 length: 16 amino acids. Germline CDR1 is LNHDA and CDR2 is SQIVND (reference sequence). CDR3 in amino acids: CASSSYNGGSEDTQYF. The CDR3 nucleotides are TGTGCCAGTAGCTCGTATAACGGGGGATCGGAAGATACGCAGTATTTT.

This rearrangement joins TRBV5-1 to TRBJ2-5, with 10 bases lining up with TRBD1. The CDR3 length is 16 residues. Germline values: CDR1 SGHRS, CDR2 YFSETQ. Trimming cost V 4 bases and J 4 bases; bases outside gene matches: 10. CDR3 nucleotides: TGCGCCAGCAGCCCCCGAGGGGACAGGGGACCAGAGACCCAGTACTTC. It is translated as CASSPRGDRGPETQYF.

Written as DNA, the CDR3 is TGTGCCAGCAGCTTACCCCAGATCCACGAGCAGTACTTC. Amino acid sequence: CASSLPQIHEQYF. The chain uses TRBV7-2 and TRBJ2-7; D remains ambiguous. This CDR3 is built from 13 residues. Between the trimmed V and J ends, which lost 2 bases and 5 bases, there was a span of 10 bases. Germline V CDR1 and CDR2: SGHTA, FQGNSA.